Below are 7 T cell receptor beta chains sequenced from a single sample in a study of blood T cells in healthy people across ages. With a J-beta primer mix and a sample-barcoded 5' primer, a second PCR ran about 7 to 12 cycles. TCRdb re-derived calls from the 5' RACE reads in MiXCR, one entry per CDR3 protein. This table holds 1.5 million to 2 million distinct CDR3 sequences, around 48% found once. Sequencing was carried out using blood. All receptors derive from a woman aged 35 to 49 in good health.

CDR3 sequence: CSITDDPYDEQFF. DNA of the CDR3: TGCAGCATCACGGACGACCCTTATGATGAGCAGTTCTTC. The genes are TRBV29-1 and TRBJ2-1; D call uncertain. This CDR3 has 13 residues. Trimming pared 8 bases from V and 8 bases from J, leaving 19 bases between. The V gene's germline CDR1 is SQVTM and CDR2 ANQGSEA.

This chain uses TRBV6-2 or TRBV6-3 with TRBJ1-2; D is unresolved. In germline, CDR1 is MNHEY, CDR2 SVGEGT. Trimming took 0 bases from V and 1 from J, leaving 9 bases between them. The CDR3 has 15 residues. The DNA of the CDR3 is TGTGCCAGCAGTTACTCGATTCAGATTAACTATGGCTACACCTTC. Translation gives CASSYSIQINYGYTF.

The CDR3 bases are TGTGCCAGCAGCTTAGCGCTTGGGGGTGTCGGGGAGCTGTTTTTT. Its translation is CASSLALGGVGELFF. This rearrangement joins TRBV7-2 to TRBJ2-2; D possibly matches TRBD1 or TRBD2 (5 bases each). This CDR3 spans 15 amino acids. V was pared by 0 bases and J by 7 bases, with 12 bases between. CDR1 is SGHTA and CDR2 is FQGNSA in the germline V gene. Together with reference TRBV7-2 and TRBJ2-2, the CDR3 gives the full variable domain: GAGVSQSPSNKVTEKGKDVELRCDPISGHTALYWYRQSLGQGLEFLIYFQGNSAPDKSGLPSDRFSAERTGGSVSTLTIQRTQQEDSAVYLCASSLALGGVGELFFGEGSRLTVL.

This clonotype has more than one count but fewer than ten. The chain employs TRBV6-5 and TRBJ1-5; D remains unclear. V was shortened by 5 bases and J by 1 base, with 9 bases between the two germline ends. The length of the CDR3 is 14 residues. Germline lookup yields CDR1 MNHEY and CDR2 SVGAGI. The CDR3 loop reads CASSIRVSNQPQHF. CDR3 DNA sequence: TGTGCCAGCAGTATTCGAGTCAGCAATCAGCCCCAGCATTTT.

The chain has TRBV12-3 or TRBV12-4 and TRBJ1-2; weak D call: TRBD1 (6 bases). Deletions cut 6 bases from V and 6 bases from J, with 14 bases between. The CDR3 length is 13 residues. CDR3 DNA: TGTGCCAGCAGCACCACCACAGGGCATGGCTACACCTTC. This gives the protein CASSTTTGHGYTF.

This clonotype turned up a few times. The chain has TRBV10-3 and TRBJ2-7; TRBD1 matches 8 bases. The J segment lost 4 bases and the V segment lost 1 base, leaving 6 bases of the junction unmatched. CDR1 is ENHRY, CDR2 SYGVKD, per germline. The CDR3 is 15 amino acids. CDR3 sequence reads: CAISEFEGQGYEQYF. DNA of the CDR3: TGTGCCATCAGTGAGTTTGAAGGACAGGGTTACGAGCAGTACTTC.

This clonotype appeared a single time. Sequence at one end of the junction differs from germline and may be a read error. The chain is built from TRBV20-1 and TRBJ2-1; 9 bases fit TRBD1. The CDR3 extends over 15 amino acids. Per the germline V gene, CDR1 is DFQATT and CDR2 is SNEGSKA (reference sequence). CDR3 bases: TGCAGTGCCTCCGGGACAGGGATCTCCTACAGTGAGCAGTTCTTC. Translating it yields CSASGTGISYSEQFF.